This T cell receptor beta chain originates from a study of blood T cell repertoires in COVID-19. Overall study context: Some COVID-19 samples were acute and others convalescent; all came from the United States, Italy and Spain. PBMCs, B-cell-depleted T cells, or T cells were the source of the cDNA or gDNA that made up the material.

Sequencing used immunoSEQ multiplex PCR; TCRdb keeps in-frame clones, though not all of them. The sample has hundreds of thousands of clones, around nine tenths seen once; the top ten hold 1.3%. Germline V gene sequence: CDR1 MNHEY, CDR2 SMNVEV (reference sequence). With termini counted, the CDR3 has 15 amino acids. As concerns this clone: The limits of the CDR3 on the DNA are not certain, so only TCRdb's listed CDR3 is given.

This clonotype originated in a man between 70 and 80 years old with acute or convalescent COVID-19. This chain uses TRBV27 with TRBJ2-1; no check of the table's D call, TRBD2, against the DNA was made. Material: peripheral blood. CDR3: CASSLSFGGGTEAFF.